This TCR beta chain was obtained from a study of breast tumors, draining lymph nodes, adjacent tissues. Germline CDR1 and CDR2: SGHDT and YYEEEE. The CDR3 covers 13 residues. V dropped 1 base and J dropped 3 bases, with 8 bases sitting between them. Breast cancer patients provided tissue from their axillary draining lymph nodes. Using its own MiXCR run on the multiplex PCR reads, TCRdb lists one record per CDR3 protein. The sample lists some 130,000 distinct CDR3 sequences, about 22% occurring once. This clonotype was seen at least ten times. V is TRBV5-6 and J is TRBJ2-7; no definite D call. The clonotype originates from a female donor with breast cancer. Some clones in this sample may be carry-over from other donors' samples. The sample consisted of axillary lymph node tissue. CDR3 sequence (DNA): TGTGCCAGCAGCTTGAAAGGGTTCTACGAGCAGTACTTC. This codes for CASSLKGFYEQYF. Complete variable domain (other parts from reference TRBV5-6 and TRBJ2-7): DAGVTQSPTHLIKTRGQQVTLRCSPKSGHDTVSWYQQALGQGPQFIFQYYEEEERQRGNFPDRFSGHQFPNYSSELNVNALLLGDSALYLCASSLKGFYEQYFGPGTRLTVT.